A selection of T cell receptor beta chains follows, all from one sample in a study of shared clonotypes between healthy human individuals. The table came from immunoSEQ multiplex PCR; TCRdb's copy has only in-frame clones and leaves some out. Of about 2 million clones in the sample, approximately 94% were seen once. Sequenced material: naive CD8+ T cells sorted from blood. Every receptor here comes from a young man in good health. The conserved cysteine and the conserved F or W are not part of the CDR3 here. Fields, in order: CDR3 protein, V gene, J gene.

ASSQAGTGVYEQY	TRBV4-1	TRBJ2-7
ASSPTGTGLNYGYT	TRBV18	TRBJ1-2
ARGEAWGPETQY	TRBV2	TRBJ2-5
ASSSGKYREVAGELF	TRBV5-1	TRBJ2-2
ASQGRRDTQY	TRBV27	TRBJ2-3
ASNEGGGTEAF	TRBV9	TRBJ1-1
ASTPVGQNYGYT	TRBV5-6	TRBJ1-2
ASSESGGGGYGYT	TRBV10-2	TRBJ1-2
ASSPGPLVVQPQH	TRBV4-1	TRBJ1-5
ASSLSGSMTDTQY	TRBV7-9	TRBJ2-3
ASSPMLTGELF	TRBV9	TRBJ2-2
ASSEVTPNQPQH	TRBV10-2	TRBJ1-5
ASSEGWGQDSNQPQH	TRBV10-2	TRBJ1-5
ASSLRVGGSANEKLF	TRBV27	TRBJ1-4
ASSQGRGTRYNEQF	TRBV4-3	TRBJ2-1
ASSLDEGKAF	TRBV5-6	TRBJ1-1
ASSQDHERGKHEQY	TRBV4-1	TRBJ2-7
ASSFAGGNEQF	TRBV5-4	TRBJ2-1
ASREGGENEKLF	TRBV6-1	TRBJ1-4
ASSERLQDSGTEAF	TRBV9	TRBJ1-1
ASSRGQGTYGYT	TRBV27	TRBJ1-2
ASSFGNPVNEQY	TRBV7-9	TRBJ2-7
ASSLVGSTGELF	TRBV7-9	TRBJ2-2
ASSVPGGQGGNNEQF	TRBV9	TRBJ2-1
ASSPRGYRETQY	TRBV27	TRBJ2-5
ASSSEGQALGHEQF	TRBV13	TRBJ2-1
ASRSTGAGNTIY	TRBV11-2	TRBJ1-3
ASSQVEEGRYEQY	TRBV4-3	TRBJ2-7
ASSPAGYEQY	TRBV5-6	TRBJ2-7
ASSVVSDEQF	TRBV5-6	TRBJ2-1
ASSEGATAYGYT	TRBV6-1	TRBJ1-2
ASSESRRASEAF	TRBV10-2	TRBJ1-1
ASSLVAGFDEQY	TRBV7-2	TRBJ2-7
ASSFSGTVAPEAF	TRBV28	TRBJ1-1
ASSLIGAEDEQY	TRBV27	TRBJ2-7
ASSPGTGVAYEQY	TRBV7-2	TRBJ2-7
ASKTWEPYNEQF	TRBV5-6	TRBJ2-1
ASSFLGGAKNIQY	TRBV6-6	TRBJ2-4
ASSPPGSGAYNEQF	TRBV28	TRBJ2-1
AIRPGTSGATDTDTQY	TRBV10-3	TRBJ2-3
ASSSGLAGRTDTQY	TRBV7-3	TRBJ2-3
AWTMDSLGTEAF	TRBV30	TRBJ1-1
ASSFSGGAGQPQH	TRBV13	TRBJ1-5
ASTLSSSYNEQF	TRBV7-9	TRBJ2-1
ASAEYDEYEQY	TRBV4-1	TRBJ2-7
ASSQGDYQPQH	TRBV4-1	TRBJ1-5
ASSYSNGVPGEGYT	TRBV6-5	TRBJ1-2
ASSQETSGYNEQF	TRBV4-1	TRBJ2-1
ASSAGGLEFEQY	TRBV9	TRBJ2-7
ASSDRVAIEAF	TRBV6-1	TRBJ1-1
ASSEVAGGPYNEQF	TRBV10-1	TRBJ2-1
ASSESDRGIQEQY	TRBV10-2	TRBJ2-7